The 18 T cell receptor beta chains in this list originate from one sample, sequenced in a study of blood T cell repertoires in COVID-19. The data were produced by immunoSEQ multiplex PCR, yet TCRdb's version contains in-frame clones alone and is incomplete. Among approximately 250,000 clones listed, 88% were seen once. Input material: peripheral blood. The source is a woman aged 70-85 years with COVID-19, enrolled during active disease.

The chain is built from TRBV6-1 and TRBJ2-3; 11 bases are a match to TRBD2. From germline, CDR1 is MNHNS and CDR2 SASEGT. Losses at the gene ends were 3 bases for V and 5 bases for J; bases not matched to a gene: 1. The CDR3 contains 14 residues. The CDR3 loop reads CASSDLAGGDTQYF. CDR3 nucleotides: TGTGCCAGCAGTGACCTAGCGGGGGGAGATACGCAGTATTTT.

This clone has a handful of counts. V gene TRBV18 combines with J gene TRBJ1-6; 7 bases agree with TRBD1. This CDR3 has 15 amino acids. V was clipped by 1 base and J by 5 bases; unmatched bases: 2. Germline V gene data show CDR1 as KGHSH and CDR2 as LQKENI. CDR3 in DNA: TGTGCCAGCTCACCACAGGGGGCGGATAATTCACCCCTCCACTTT. It encodes CASSPQGADNSPLHF.

This clone was counted a single time. The rearrangement links TRBV7-3 to TRBJ1-1; 7 bases align to TRBD1. This CDR3 has 14 amino acids. CDR1 is SGHTA, CDR2 FQGTGA, per germline. The trim removed 2 bases at V and 1 base at J, leaving 1 base unmatched. DNA of the CDR3: TGTGCCAGCAGCTTACAGGGGGAGAACACTGAAGCTTTCTTT. Translated, it gives CASSLQGENTEAFF.

This clone appeared once. The chain uses TRBV19 and TRBJ2-7; 12 bases fit TRBD1. The trim removed 6 bases at V and 2 bases at J, leaving 14 bases unmatched. The germline gives CDR1 LNHDA, CDR2 SQIVND (reference sequence). The CDR3 is 18 residues long. The chain's CDR3 is CASRPSGQGAVVPYEQYF. As DNA, the CDR3 is TGTGCCAGTAGACCATCGGGACAGGGGGCGGTGGTCCCCTACGAGCAGTACTTC.

The chain links TRBV3-1 (or the pseudogene TRBV3-2) to TRBJ2-1; 7 bases fit TRBD2. CDR3 size: 15 residues. Looked up from germline, CDR1 is LGHDT and CDR2 is YNNKEL (reference sequence). V lost 8 bases, J lost 0 bases, and 7 bases stayed unmatched. The CDR3 sequence: CASRPRGSSYNEQFF. CDR3 coding DNA: TGTGCCAGCCGACCCCGCGGGAGCTCCTACAATGAGCAGTTCTTC.

V gene TRBV30 combines with J gene TRBJ2-1; 10 nucleotides agree with TRBD2. The CDR3 loop spans 13 amino acids. CDR1 and CDR2 from the germline V gene are GTSNPN and SVGIG (reference sequence). With V trimmed by 4 bases and J by 9 bases, 6 bases remained unmatched. CDR3 sequence (DNA): TGTGCCTGGAACGAGCGGGAGGGTTCTGAGCAGTTCTTC. It translates to CAWNEREGSEQFF.

This clone has a handful of counts. The V gene is TRBV30, the J gene TRBJ2-1; maybe TRBD2 (5 bases). CDR3 length: 15 amino acids. V was pared by 2 bases and J by 3 bases, with 14 bases between. The V gene's germline CDR1 is GTSNPN and CDR2 SVGIG (reference sequence). The CDR3, as DNA: TGTGCCTGGAGTTCGATCGAGCGGAGCTACAATGAGCAGTTCTTC. Its protein product is CAWSSIERSYNEQFF.

This chain links TRBV6-4 with TRBJ1-5; maybe TRBD1 (5 bases). The CDR3 runs to 15 residues. In germline, CDR1 is MRHNA, CDR2 SNTAGT. With 6 bases removed from V and 6 bases from J, the gap between germline ends came to 18 bases. The CDR3, as DNA: TGTGCCAGCAGCCCCCCCTACAGGATCGGTCAGCCCCAGCATTTT. Translation: CASSPPYRIGQPQHF.

V is TRBV7-6 and J is TRBJ2-2, with TRBD2 identical over 10 bases. The CDR3 consists of 19 residues. Germline CDR1 is SGHVS and CDR2 is FNYEAQ. V shed 5 bases and J 1 base; nucleotides not matched to a gene: 13. CDR3: CASSHPGTSATVNTGELFF. The CDR3 region has the DNA TGTGCCAGCAGCCACCCCGGGACTAGCGCAACCGTGAACACCGGGGAGCTGTTTTTT.

This chain connects TRBV2 to TRBJ2-1; D is unresolved. Trimming cost V 6 bases and J 4 bases, with 4 bases left between them. This CDR3 is built from 11 residues. CDR1 and CDR2 from the germline V gene are SNHLY and FYNNEI. The CDR3: CASSGYNEQFF. In DNA, the CDR3 is TGTGCCAGCAGCGGGTACAATGAGCAGTTCTTC.

The chain uses TRBV7-2 and TRBJ2-7, with D possibly being TRBD1 (7 bases). Germline V gives CDR1 SGHTA, CDR2 FQGNSA. The V gene lost 4 bases and the J gene lost 0 bases, with 13 bases spanning the gap. The CDR3 extends over 15 amino acids. The CDR3 coding sequence is TGTGCCAGCAGCTCCACAGGGGACTCCTCCTACGAGCAGTACTTC. Its translation is CASSSTGDSSYEQYF.

The chain combines TRBV12-3 or TRBV12-4 with TRBJ1-6; D may be TRBD1 (5 bases). V lost 5 bases to trimming and J lost 6 bases, with 8 bases between them. This CDR3 has 13 residues. The CDR3 DNA reads as TGTGCCAGCAGTCTACAGGCTAATTCACCCCTCCACTTT. As protein: CASSLQANSPLHF.

The rearrangement links TRBV5-4 to TRBJ1-1; a possible D gene is TRBD1 (6 bases). The CDR3 has 14 amino acids. V lost 5 bases and J lost 7, with 18 bases in between. Germline CDR1 SGHNT, CDR2 YYREEE (reference sequence). CDR3 in DNA: TGTGCCAGCAGTCGTCGAGGGGGGGCTTATGAAGCTTTCTTT. It yields the protein CASSRRGGAYEAFF.

The chain has TRBV7-9 and TRBJ1-6, with 7 bases that match TRBD1. The CDR3 runs 14 residues. The germline V gene encodes CDR1 SEHNR and CDR2 FQNEAQ (reference sequence). With 3 bases clipped from V and 10 bases from J, the junction kept 6 bases outside the gene matches. CDR3 protein: CASSLEIQGSPLHF. As DNA, the CDR3 is TGTGCCAGCAGCTTGGAAATACAGGGGTCACCCCTCCACTTT.

This clone was counted a few times. The gene calls are TRBV6-2 or TRBV6-3 and TRBJ1-1; a possible D gene is TRBD1 (6 bases). The germline CDR1 and CDR2 sequences are MNHEY and SVGEGT. This CDR3 comprises 15 residues. V was shortened by 2 bases and J by 7 bases, with 17 bases between the two germline ends. CDR3 nucleotides: TGTGCCAGCAGTTACCTAATGGGGGCTCTCGTTGAAGCTTTCTTT. It encodes CASSYLMGALVEAFF.

V and J are TRBV12-1 and TRBJ2-7; the table calls TRBD2, which could not be checked here. TRBV12-1 is described as a pseudogene. The CDR3 covers 14 residues. The CDR3 DNA is TGTGCCAGCACCACCCGGGACTCCTCCTACGAGCAGTACTTC. It translates to CASTTRDSSYEQYF.

The genes are TRBV9 and TRBJ1-1; D is unclear. Between the trimmed V and J ends, which lost 0 bases and 3 bases, there was a span of 9 bases. Germline CDR1 SGDLS, CDR2 YYNGEE. This CDR3 comprises 14 residues. CDR3 coding DNA: TGTGCCAGCAGCGTAGCCCCCTCCGACACTGAAGCTTTCTTT. Its translation: CASSVAPSDTEAFF.

The chain's CDR3 is CASSLLGGAYEQYF. CDR3 in DNA: TGTGCCAGCAGTTTATTGGGGGGAGCTTACGAGCAGTACTTC. The chain couples TRBV28 to TRBJ2-7, with a possible D match to TRBD2 (6 bases). Germline V gene lookup returns CDR1 MDHEN and CDR2 SYDVKM. CDR3 length: 14 amino acids. V was trimmed by 1 base and J by 4 bases, leaving 11 bases between them.